A single sample is the source of the 15 T cell receptor beta chains below, sequenced in a study of shared clonotypes between healthy human individuals. CD45RO-negative cells were positively selected for CCR7, leaving out terminally differentiated effector memory CD45RA+ cells. TCRdb keeps only in-frame clones here, not all; method: immunoSEQ multiplex PCR. The sample lists 550,000 to 600,000 clones, 95% to 98% occurring once. Sequencing was performed on naive CD8+ T cells sorted from blood. These receptors came from a man aged 25 to 45 in good health.

The chain combines TRBV7-8 with TRBJ2-1; D possibly corresponds to TRBD2 (7 bases). V lost 1 base to trimming and J lost 2 bases, with 12 bases between them. The CDR3 has 16 amino acids. The germline V gene encodes CDR1 SGHVS and CDR2 FQNEAQ. Written as DNA, the CDR3 is TGTGCCAGCAGCTTAGTAACGGGGGGCACCTACAATGAGCAGTTCTTC. Translating it yields CASSLVTGGTYNEQFF.

The rearrangement joins TRBV10-3 to TRBJ2-7; D remains ambiguous. CDR3 length: 15 amino acids. CDR1 ENHRY and CDR2 SYGVKD come from the germline V gene. V was cut by 7 bases and J by 2 bases, with 18 bases left in between. The DNA of the CDR3 is TGTGCCATCATGAACCTTGCAGTCCAACCCTACGAGCAGTACTTC. Its protein product is CAIMNLAVQPYEQYF.

The chain carries TRBV27 and TRBJ2-1; D is undetermined. There are 15 residues in the CDR3. The germline CDR1 and CDR2 sequences are MNHEY and SMNVEV (reference sequence). V was clipped by 2 bases and J by 4 bases, with 12 bases between them. Written as DNA, the CDR3 is TGTGCCAGCAGTTTACGGCAGGTCGGTTACAATGAGCAGTTCTTC. It codes for CASSLRQVGYNEQFF.

This chain uses TRBV9 with TRBJ1-2; the D gene is possibly TRBD1 (5 bases). There are 16 residues in the CDR3. Trimming cost V 0 bases and J 4 bases, with 16 bases left between them. Germline CDR1 SGDLS, CDR2 YYNGEE. Here the CDR3 DNA reads TGTGCCAGCAGCGTAGACAAGGGGTCCCAGGGCTATGGCTACACCTTC. This sequence encodes CASSVDKGSQGYGYTF.

The J gene is TRBJ2-1, the V gene TRBV27, with 11 nucleotides matching TRBD2. Germline V CDR1 and CDR2: MNHEY, SMNVEV (reference sequence). This CDR3 is 14 amino acids long. V shed 6 bases and J 7 bases; nucleotides not matched to a gene: 5. CDR3 sequence: CASSKGLAVNEQFF. In nucleotides, the CDR3 is TGTGCCAGCAGCAAGGGACTAGCGGTTAATGAGCAGTTCTTC.

The rearrangement links TRBV28 to TRBJ2-1, with a weak D call TRBD2 (5 bases). V lost 3 bases to trimming and J lost 0 bases, with 18 bases between them. The CDR3 sequence is 18 residues long. CDR1 and CDR2 (germline): MDHEN, SYDVKM. The CDR3 region is CASSFPGDYSSSYNEQFF. The DNA for the CDR3 is TGTGCCAGCAGTTTCCCCGGTGACTACTCAAGCTCCTACAATGAGCAGTTCTTC.

This sequence joins TRBV6-1 and TRBJ2-2; 10 bases line up with TRBD2. Germline V gives CDR1 MNHNS, CDR2 SASEGT. The V segment lost 1 base and the J segment 6 bases; nucleotides outside the gene matches: 11. This CDR3 comprises 18 residues. CDR3 region: CASSEEGFASGSSGELFF. Written as DNA, the CDR3 is TGTGCCAGCAGTGAAGAGGGGTTTGCTAGCGGGAGTTCCGGGGAGCTGTTTTTT.

V and J are TRBV6-5 and TRBJ2-7; D gene ambiguous. Germline CDR1 is MNHEY and CDR2 is SVGAGI. There are 15 residues in the CDR3. V lost 6 bases and J 2 bases, leaving 17 bases between the germline ends. The CDR3 is CASSPGLGIAYEQYF. In DNA form, the CDR3 reads TGTGCCAGCAGCCCCGGGTTGGGGATAGCCTACGAGCAGTACTTC.

This sequence joins TRBV2 and TRBJ2-7; 8 positions match TRBD2. Germline trimming cut 6 bases from V and 0 bases from J; bases unmatched to any gene: 4. The CDR3 is 14 residues long. Germline loops: CDR1 SNHLY, CDR2 FYNNEI. In DNA, the CDR3 is TGTGCCAGCAGGCCCACTAGCGGCTCCTACGAGCAGTACTTC. Translation: CASRPTSGSYEQYF.

On this clone: At one boundary the junction diverges from the germline segment, which might be a read error. The V call is TRBV29-1, the J call TRBJ2-1; 11 bases map to TRBD2. The CDR3 spans 16 residues. The germline gives CDR1 SQVTM, CDR2 ANQGSEA. CDR3 sequence: CSVEGTSGPSYNEQFF. CDR3 sequence (DNA): TGCAGCGTAGAAGGGACTAGCGGACCCTCCTACAATGAGCAGTTCTTC.

The J gene is TRBJ2-2, the V gene TRBV5-6; perhaps TRBD2 as D (7 bases). V was trimmed by 1 base and J by 3 bases, leaving 16 bases between them. Per germline, CDR1 SGHDT and CDR2 YYEEEE. This CDR3 comprises 17 residues. The CDR3 protein is CASSLPPGGQDTGELFF. The CDR3 DNA is TGTGCCAGCAGCTTGCCCCCCGGGGGGCAAGACACCGGGGAGCTGTTTTTT.

This clone was observed once. The chain recombines TRBV7-6 with TRBJ2-1; maybe TRBD2 (5 bases). CDR1 is SGHVS and CDR2 is FNYEAQ in the germline V gene. Trimming took 5 bases from V and 0 from J, leaving 17 bases between them. CDR3 length: 17 amino acids. The CDR3 coding sequence is TGTGCCAGCAGCCCTAAGGGAGCCTCGAGCTCCTACAATGAGCAGTTCTTC. It is translated as CASSPKGASSSYNEQFF.

The V and J genes are TRBV7-9 and TRBJ2-1, with a tentative D call TRBD1 (5 bases). The CDR3 is 12 residues long. The germline gives CDR1 SEHNR, CDR2 FQNEAQ (reference sequence). The ends were cut back, 2 bases at V and 10 bases at J, with 9 bases in the middle. The CDR3 nucleotides are TGTGCCAGCAGCTTACAGGGCCGGGAGCAGTTCTTC. It encodes CASSLQGREQFF.

J is TRBJ2-1 and V is TRBV29-1; a possible D gene is TRBD2 (7 bases). The ends were cut back, 1 base at V and 3 bases at J, with 16 bases in the middle. The CDR3 has 16 residues. The germline gives CDR1 SQVTM, CDR2 ANQGSEA. CDR3 in DNA: TGCAGCGTTGAAGGAAGAAAAGGGGGGGGCTACAATGAGCAGTTCTTC. Translated: CSVEGRKGGGYNEQFF.

V and J are TRBV25-1 and TRBJ2-7, with 10 bases matching TRBD2. CDR3 length equals 15 residues. CDR1 MGHDK and CDR2 SYGVNS come from the germline V gene. The J segment lost 0 bases and the V segment lost 7 bases, leaving 6 bases of the junction unmatched. CDR3 loop: CASKGAGGSSYEQYF. CDR3 DNA: TGTGCCAGCAAGGGAGCGGGAGGGTCCTCCTACGAGCAGTACTTC.